These 32 T cell receptor beta chains originate from one sample sequenced in a study of blood T cell repertoires in COVID-19 (dated by TCRdb to 2018 to 2021). The library was obtained by the immunoSEQ multiplex PCR assay. Entries here come from immuneACCESS through TCRdb and include only in-frame sequences with V and J called. Some clones fail to appear in such tables; in the studies checked, an unresolved V gene covers under half of the shortfall, and the cause of the remainder is unknown. A total of some 140,000 clones appear in this sample, around 82% of them only once. The ten largest account for 5% to 6% of the sample. What was sequenced was PBMCs or T cells enriched from blood (not recorded which). These receptors were collected from a middle-aged man with acute COVID-19.

The CDR3: CASSQDGDSYEQYF. The CDR3 nucleotides read TGCGCCAGCAGCCAAGATGGAGACAGCTACGAGCAGTACTTC. The genes are TRBV4-3 and TRBJ2-7; TRBD1 might be the D (5 bases). Germline V gene lookup returns CDR1 LGHNA and CDR2 YSLEER. This CDR3 is built from 14 residues. Trimming cost V 0 bases and J 3 bases, with 9 bases left between them.

The rearrangement uses TRBV7-8 and TRBJ1-5; 7 nucleotides align to TRBD1. The germline V gene has CDR1 SGHVS and CDR2 FQNEAQ. The trim removed 1 base at V and 0 bases at J, leaving 0 bases unmatched. The CDR3 runs to 15 residues. Here the CDR3 DNA reads TGTGCCAGCAGCTTAGGACAGGGTAGCAATCAGCCCCAGCATTTT. Protein product: CASSLGQGSNQPQHF.

The rearrangement joins TRBV3-1 (or the pseudogene TRBV3-2) to TRBJ1-2; a possible D gene is TRBD1 (5 bases). This CDR3 comprises 16 residues. Trimming shortened V by 0 bases and J by 3 bases, and 14 bases separated the two germline ends. CDR1 and CDR2 (germline): LGHDT, YNNKEL (reference sequence). CDR3 coding DNA: TGTGCCAGCAGCCAAGATCTGGCCAGGGCGGACTATGGCTACACCTTC. It encodes CASSQDLARADYGYTF.

The chain combines TRBV3-1 (or the pseudogene TRBV3-2) with TRBJ1-1, with D tentatively TRBD1 (6 bases). Per germline, CDR1 LGHDT and CDR2 YNNKEL (reference sequence). The CDR3 spans 16 residues. V was trimmed by 0 bases and J by 1 base, leaving 12 bases between them. The CDR3 sequence: CASSQDHGGPNTEAFF. Written as DNA, the CDR3 is TGTGCCAGCAGCCAAGATCATGGGGGCCCGAACACTGAAGCTTTCTTT.

This sequence joins TRBV11-2 and TRBJ2-7; D ambiguous. The length of the CDR3 is 13 residues. V lost 1 base to trimming and J lost 0 bases, with 4 bases between them. In germline, CDR1 is SGHAT, CDR2 FQNNGV. This CDR3 reads CASSLVLSYEQYF. As DNA, the CDR3 is TGTGCCAGCAGCTTAGTTCTCTCCTACGAGCAGTACTTC.

In this sample, this clone turned up once. This sequence joins TRBV20-1 and TRBJ2-7; maybe TRBD1 (5 bases). V gave up 4 bases and J gave up 4 bases, with 5 bases separating them. Germline V lookup: CDR1 DFQATT, CDR2 SNEGSKA (reference sequence). The CDR3 spans 10 residues. CDR3 DNA sequence: TGCAGTGCTAAGGGGTACGAGCAGTACTTC. Translated, it gives CSAKGYEQYF.

In its sample, this clone was seen once. The chain is built from TRBV5-6 and TRBJ1-1; no reliable D call. Trimming shortened V by 1 base and J by 12 bases, and 16 bases separated the two germline ends. Germline loops: CDR1 SGHDT, CDR2 YYEEEE. The CDR3 sequence is 13 residues long. The CDR3 loop reads CASSLQRIPTTFF. As DNA, the CDR3 is TGTGCCAGCAGCTTGCAACGGATACCCACTACTTTCTTT.

This clone appeared once. This chain uses TRBV28 with TRBJ2-5; D remains ambiguous. The V and J ends lost 6 bases and 9 bases respectively, with 17 bases between them. CDR1 and CDR2 from the germline V gene are MDHEN and SYDVKM. This CDR3 spans 13 amino acids. In DNA, the CDR3 is TGTGCCAGCAGCCTTAACTCGTTGGTGGCCCAGTACTTC. This encodes CASSLNSLVAQYF.

The gene calls are TRBV5-1 and TRBJ1-1, with D possibly being TRBD1 (6 bases). The CDR3 is made up of 20 amino acids. V was pared by 3 bases and J by 2 bases, with 29 bases between. Germline lookup yields CDR1 SGHRS and CDR2 YFSETQ. Written as DNA, the CDR3 is TGCGCCAGCAGCTATACTCTCCGAACAGGGTCAGCGGAAAAAAACACTGAAGCTTTCTTT. Its protein product is CASSYTLRTGSAEKNTEAFF.

V usage is TRBV5-1 and J usage is TRBJ2-1; D unclear. Trimming shortened V by 4 bases and J by 0 bases, and 11 bases separated the two germline ends. The CDR3 length is 15 residues. Germline V gives CDR1 SGHRS, CDR2 YFSETQ. In nucleotides, the CDR3 is TGCGCCAGCAGCGGAGTCAGCAGCTCCTACAATGAGCAGTTCTTC. Translation gives CASSGVSSSYNEQFF.

This clone was observed once. The genes are TRBV9 and TRBJ1-2; TRBD1 aligns across 8 bases. Trimming cost V 4 bases and J 7 bases; bases outside gene matches: 18. Per germline, CDR1 SGDLS and CDR2 YYNGEE. CDR3 length: 17 residues. The CDR3 DNA is TGTGCCAGCAGCCCCCACATCTCAACCCAGGGGGCGGCTGGCTACACCTTC. This sequence encodes CASSPHISTQGAAGYTF. The variable domain in full, with the rest retrieved from reference TRBV9 and TRBJ1-2, is DSGVTQTPKHLITATGQRVTLRCSPRSGDLSVYWYQQSLDQGLQFLIQYYNGEERAKGNILERFSAQQFPDLHSELNLSSLELGDSALYFCASSPHISTQGAAGYTFGSGTRLTVV.

The genes are TRBV6-5 and TRBJ1-6; the D is unclear. V lost 7 bases to trimming and J lost 3 bases, with 7 bases between them. Germline-derived CDR1 and CDR2 are MNHEY and SVGAGI. CDR3 length: 13 amino acids. CDR3 DNA: TGTGCCAGCATGGGAGACTATAATTCACCCCTCCACTTT. Protein sequence: CASMGDYNSPLHF.

This clone has just one count. The rearrangement uses TRBV3-1 (or the pseudogene TRBV3-2) and TRBJ2-2, with D possibly matching TRBD1 (5 bases). The V end was cut by 4 bases, the J end by 1 base, with 7 bases between. There are 14 residues in the CDR3. Germline CDR1 LGHDT, CDR2 YNNKEL (reference sequence). CDR3 nucleotide sequence: TGTGCCAGCAGCCTCGGACAGAACACCGGGGAGCTGTTTTTT. Its translation is CASSLGQNTGELFF.

The V and J genes are TRBV3-1 (or the pseudogene TRBV3-2) and TRBJ1-5; D remains unclear. Trimming took 2 bases from V and 6 from J, leaving 14 bases between them. The CDR3 extends over 15 amino acids. Germline CDR1 LGHDT, CDR2 YNNKEL (reference sequence). The CDR3 is CASSQSGGGAQPQHF. The CDR3 DNA reads as TGTGCCAGCAGCCAATCAGGTGGTGGTGCTCAGCCCCAGCATTTT.

Comments on this clone: One junction end disagrees with the germline gene, perhaps due to a read error. The chain is built from TRBV18 and TRBJ1-3; 8 bases fit TRBD1. Per germline, CDR1 KGHSH and CDR2 LQKENI. The CDR3 covers 16 residues. The CDR3 is CANSPWDRSSGNTIYF. DNA of the CDR3: TGTGCCAACTCACCGTGGGACAGGAGCTCTGGAAACACCATATATTTT.

This clone was counted once. The chain recombines TRBV5-8 with TRBJ2-2; 7 bases are a match to TRBD1. Trimming took 4 bases from V and 4 from J; bases not matched to a gene: 7. Germline V gene lookup returns CDR1 SGHTS and CDR2 YDEGEE. The length of the CDR3 is 15 residues. The CDR3 DNA reads as TGTGCCAGCAGCCCAGACAGGGTTGGCACCGGGGAGCTGTTTTTT. Residues: CASSPDRVGTGELFF. The full variable domain, rest sourced from reference TRBV5-8 and TRBJ2-2, is EAGVTQSPTHLIKTRGQQATLRCSPISGHTSVYWYQQALGLGLQFLLWYDEGEERNRGNFPPRFSGRQFPNYSSELNVNALELEDSALYLCASSPDRVGTGELFFGEGSRLTVL.

The rearrangement joins TRBV28 to TRBJ1-1, with TRBD1 matching over 10 bases. The CDR3 covers 14 residues. Germline V lookup: CDR1 MDHEN, CDR2 SYDVKM. V shed 3 bases, J shed 12 bases, and the junction held 10 bases outside the gene matches. The CDR3 bases are TGTGCCAGCAGTTTGCACCGGGACAGGGGAACGACTTTCTTT. Translated: CASSLHRDRGTTFF.

V gene TRBV4-1 combines with J gene TRBJ2-5; 12 bases align to TRBD2. CDR1 is MGHRA and CDR2 is YSYEKL in the germline V gene. The CDR3 contains 17 residues. Losses at the gene ends were 2 bases for V and 4 bases for J; bases not matched to a gene: 8. The CDR3 sequence is CASSQRSTSGRRETQYF. CDR3 nucleotide sequence: TGCGCCAGCAGCCAAAGAAGCACTAGCGGGAGGAGAGAGACCCAGTACTTC.

The chain carries TRBV5-1 and TRBJ1-1; D may be TRBD1 (5 bases). The CDR3 is 15 residues long. The V gene lost 0 bases and the J gene lost 0 bases, with 9 bases spanning the gap. CDR1 is SGHRS and CDR2 is YFSETQ in the germline V gene. CDR3 in DNA: TGCGCCAGCAGCTTGGAATCAGGGATGAACACTGAAGCTTTCTTT. Protein: CASSLESGMNTEAFF.

A single count supports this clone. J is TRBJ2-5 and V is TRBV11-3; TRBD2 agrees at 7 bases. Germline CDR1 is SGHNT and CDR2 is YENEEA. This CDR3 spans 15 amino acids. V shed 5 bases, J shed 3 bases, and the junction held 9 bases outside the gene matches. The DNA for the CDR3 is TGTGCCAGCAGCCAGTATAGCGGGTTCAAAGAGACCCAGTACTTC. This encodes CASSQYSGFKETQYF.

CDR3 sequence: CASTTGWYEQYF. CDR3 in DNA: TGTGCCAGCACGACAGGGTGGTACGAGCAGTACTTC. The J gene is TRBJ2-7, the V gene TRBV28; 7 bases agree with TRBD1. The trim removed 7 bases at V and 4 bases at J, leaving 4 bases unmatched. CDR1 is MDHEN, CDR2 SYDVKM, per germline. CDR3 length: 12 amino acids. The whole variable domain, remainder taken from reference TRBV28 and TRBJ2-7, is DVKVTQSSRYLVKRTGEKVFLECVQDMDHENMFWYRQDPGLGLRLIYFSYDVKMKEKGDIPEGYSVSREKKERFSLILESASTNQTSMYLCASTTGWYEQYFGPGTRLTVT.

The gene calls are TRBV19 and TRBJ2-3; unclear D gene. The CDR3 is made up of 14 amino acids. V was cut by 3 bases and J by 5 bases, with 12 bases left in between. CDR1 is LNHDA, CDR2 SQIVND, per germline (reference sequence). This chain's CDR3 is CASSISTQVDTQYF. CDR3 in DNA: TGTGCCAGTAGTATCTCGACTCAAGTAGATACGCAGTATTTT.

DNA of the CDR3: TGCGCCAGCAGTGGAGACTCCTACGAGCAGTACTTC. As protein: CASSGDSYEQYF. The gene calls are TRBV10-1 and TRBJ2-7, with D unresolved. The CDR3 runs 12 residues. The germline V gene encodes CDR1 WNHNN and CDR2 SYGVQD (reference sequence). V was clipped by 4 bases and J by 0 bases, with 4 bases between them.

The genes are TRBV24-1 and TRBJ1-2, with 7 bases that match TRBD1. The ends lost 7 bases at V and 10 bases at J; junction bases unmatched: 8. Per germline, CDR1 KGHDR and CDR2 SFDVKD. CDR3 length equals 12 residues. The CDR3 bases are TGTGCCACCAGCAGAGAGACAGGGATCTACACCTTC. Amino acid sequence: CATSRETGIYTF.

The chain carries TRBV5-1 and TRBJ2-2, with D possibly matching TRBD1 (5 bases). CDR1 is SGHRS and CDR2 is YFSETQ in the germline V gene. The CDR3 spans 15 residues. V shed 2 bases and J shed 4 bases, with 12 bases lying between them. The CDR3 DNA reads TGCGCCAGCAGCTTTTCAGGGTCCAGCACCGGGGAGCTGTTTTTT. Amino acids: CASSFSGSSTGELFF.

The chain couples TRBV30 to TRBJ2-3; D is undetermined. The V end lost 0 bases, the J end lost 2 bases, and 6 bases lay between the germline ends. Germline CDR1 is GTSNPN and CDR2 is SVGIG (reference sequence). This CDR3 is 13 amino acids long. CDR3 coding DNA: TGTGCCTGGAGTGTCTCCGTCACAGATACGCAGTATTTT. This translates into CAWSVSVTDTQYF.

This chain connects TRBV5-4 to TRBJ2-1, with D possibly being TRBD2 (6 bases). Trimming removed 2 bases at V and 6 bases at J, with 12 bases between. The CDR3 loop spans 14 amino acids. Germline loops: CDR1 SGHNT, CDR2 YYREEE (reference sequence). This chain's CDR3 is CASSFPGEGNEQFF. The CDR3 nucleotides read TGTGCCAGCAGCTTCCCGGGAGAGGGCAATGAGCAGTTCTTC.

V usage is TRBV11-2 and J usage is TRBJ2-7; D unresolved. This CDR3 spans 13 amino acids. The germline CDR1 and CDR2 sequences are SGHAT and FQNNGV. V was trimmed by 5 bases and J by 7 bases, leaving 15 bases between them. In DNA, the CDR3 is TGTGCCAGCAGCCCCCTTGAGGATAGGGAGCAGTACTTC. This codes for CASSPLEDREQYF.

The chain recombines TRBV11-2 with TRBJ2-1; 7 positions match TRBD2. The germline V gene has CDR1 SGHAT and CDR2 FQNNGV. Germline trimming cut 5 bases from V and 3 bases from J; bases unmatched to any gene: 10. The CDR3 has 16 amino acids. CDR3 amino acids: CASSHLMGGSYNEQFF. The CDR3 nucleotides read TGTGCCAGCAGCCACCTTATGGGCGGGAGCTACAATGAGCAGTTCTTC.

This clone was counted a single time. The chain recombines TRBV6-5 with TRBJ1-2; weak D call: TRBD1 (5 bases). Trimming removed 3 bases from V and 8 bases from J, with 10 bases in between. Germline CDR1 MNHEY, CDR2 SVGAGI. The CDR3 is 12 residues long. The CDR3 is CASSYKGRGYTF. The CDR3 DNA sequence: TGTGCCAGCAGTTATAAGGGGCGAGGCTACACCTTC.

This clone was detected a few times. This rearrangement joins TRBV24-1 to TRBJ2-2, with 11 bases matching TRBD1. With V trimmed by 5 bases and J by 7 bases, 5 bases remained unmatched. CDR3 length: 15 amino acids. CDR1 KGHDR and CDR2 SFDVKD come from the germline V gene. The CDR3 DNA reads as TGTGCCACCAGTGCCCGGGACAGGGGGAGCGGGGAGCTGTTTTTT. This codes for CATSARDRGSGELFF.

The gene calls are TRBV10-3 and TRBJ1-2; 7 positions match TRBD1. The ends lost 2 bases at V and 5 bases at J; junction bases unmatched: 11. The CDR3 spans 16 residues. Germline CDR1 and CDR2: ENHRY and SYGVKD. CDR3 bases: TGTGCCATCAGTGAGCCCGGACAGGCCGGTGGGTATGGCTACACCTTC. Encoded protein: CAISEPGQAGGYGYTF.